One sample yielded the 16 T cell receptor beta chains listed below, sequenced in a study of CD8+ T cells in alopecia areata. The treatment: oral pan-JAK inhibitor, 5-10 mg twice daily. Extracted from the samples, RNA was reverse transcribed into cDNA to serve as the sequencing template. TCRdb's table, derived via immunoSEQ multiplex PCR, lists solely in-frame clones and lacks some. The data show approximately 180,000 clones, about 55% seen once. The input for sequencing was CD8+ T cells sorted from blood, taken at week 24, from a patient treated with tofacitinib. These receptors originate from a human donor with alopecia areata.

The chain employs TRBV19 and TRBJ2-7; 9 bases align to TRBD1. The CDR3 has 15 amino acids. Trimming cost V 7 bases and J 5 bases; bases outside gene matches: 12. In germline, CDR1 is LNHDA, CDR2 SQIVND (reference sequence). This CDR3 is CASTPSGTGSHEQYF. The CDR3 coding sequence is TGTGCCAGTACCCCGTCCGGGACAGGGTCCCACGAGCAGTACTTC.

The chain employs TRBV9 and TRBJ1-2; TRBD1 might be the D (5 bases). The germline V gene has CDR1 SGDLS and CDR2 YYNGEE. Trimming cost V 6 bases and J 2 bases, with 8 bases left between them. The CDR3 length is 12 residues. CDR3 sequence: CASTRQNYGYTF. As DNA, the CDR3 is TGTGCCAGCACGAGACAGAACTATGGCTACACCTTC.

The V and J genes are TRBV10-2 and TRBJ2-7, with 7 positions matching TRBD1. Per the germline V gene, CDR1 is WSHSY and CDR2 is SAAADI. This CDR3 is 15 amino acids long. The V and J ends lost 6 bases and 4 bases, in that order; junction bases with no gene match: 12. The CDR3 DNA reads TGCGCCAGCAGGGCCGAACAGGGGTCGGGTTACGAGCAGTACTTC. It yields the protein CASRAEQGSGYEQYF.

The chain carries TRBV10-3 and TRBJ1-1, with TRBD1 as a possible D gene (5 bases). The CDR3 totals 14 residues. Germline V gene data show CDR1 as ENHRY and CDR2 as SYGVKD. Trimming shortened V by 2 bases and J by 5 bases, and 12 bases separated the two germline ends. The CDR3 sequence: CAISEPGSRTEAFF. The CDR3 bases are TGTGCCATCAGTGAGCCAGGGTCCCGAACTGAAGCTTTCTTT.

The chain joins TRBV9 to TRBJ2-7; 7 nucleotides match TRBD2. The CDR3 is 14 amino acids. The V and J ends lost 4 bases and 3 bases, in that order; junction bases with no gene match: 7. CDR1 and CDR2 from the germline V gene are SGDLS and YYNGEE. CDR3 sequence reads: CASSPRLAGYEQYF. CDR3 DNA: TGTGCCAGCAGCCCCCGACTAGCTGGCTACGAGCAGTACTTC.

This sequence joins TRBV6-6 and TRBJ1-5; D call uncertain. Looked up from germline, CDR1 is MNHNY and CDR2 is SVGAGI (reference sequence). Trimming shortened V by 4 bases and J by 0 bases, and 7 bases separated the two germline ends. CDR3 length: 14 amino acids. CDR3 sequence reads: CASSSKNSNQPQHF. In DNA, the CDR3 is TGTGCCAGCAGTTCGAAGAATAGCAATCAGCCCCAGCATTTT.

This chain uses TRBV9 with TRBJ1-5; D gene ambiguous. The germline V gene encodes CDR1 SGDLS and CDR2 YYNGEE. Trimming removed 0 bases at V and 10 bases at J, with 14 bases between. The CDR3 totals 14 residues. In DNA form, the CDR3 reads TGTGCCAGCAGCGTAGGAGCCGATGGAGGACCCCAGCATTTT. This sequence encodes CASSVGADGGPQHF.

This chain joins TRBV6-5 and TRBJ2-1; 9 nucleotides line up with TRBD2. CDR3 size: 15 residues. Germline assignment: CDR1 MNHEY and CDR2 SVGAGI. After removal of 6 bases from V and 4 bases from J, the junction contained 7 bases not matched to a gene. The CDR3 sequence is CASSPLSGGYNEQFF. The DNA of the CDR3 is TGTGCCAGCAGCCCACTAAGCGGGGGGTACAATGAGCAGTTCTTC.

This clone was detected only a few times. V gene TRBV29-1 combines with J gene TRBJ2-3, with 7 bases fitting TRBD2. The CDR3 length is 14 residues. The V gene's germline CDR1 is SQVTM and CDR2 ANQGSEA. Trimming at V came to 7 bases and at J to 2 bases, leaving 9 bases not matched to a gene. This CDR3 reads CSAEPAGFTDTQYF. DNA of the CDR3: TGCAGCGCTGAGCCAGCGGGGTTCACAGATACGCAGTATTTT.

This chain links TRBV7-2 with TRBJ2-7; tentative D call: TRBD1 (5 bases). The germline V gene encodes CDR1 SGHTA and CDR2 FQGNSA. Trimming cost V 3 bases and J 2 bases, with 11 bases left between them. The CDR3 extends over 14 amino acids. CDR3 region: CASSFGQGPYEQYF. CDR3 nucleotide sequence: TGTGCCAGCAGCTTTGGTCAGGGCCCCTACGAGCAGTACTTC.

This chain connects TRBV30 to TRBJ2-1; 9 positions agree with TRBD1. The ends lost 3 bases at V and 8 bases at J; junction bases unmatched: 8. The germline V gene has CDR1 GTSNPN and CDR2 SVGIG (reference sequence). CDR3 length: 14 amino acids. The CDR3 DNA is TGTGCCTGGAGGACAGGGGGTTATTTAGATGAGCAGTTCTTC. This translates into CAWRTGGYLDEQFF.

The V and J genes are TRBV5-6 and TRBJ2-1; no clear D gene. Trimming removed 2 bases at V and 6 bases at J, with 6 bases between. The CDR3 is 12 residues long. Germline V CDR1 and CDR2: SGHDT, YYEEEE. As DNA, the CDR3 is TGTGCCAGCAGCTTTCTGGGCAATGAGCAGTTCTTC. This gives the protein CASSFLGNEQFF.

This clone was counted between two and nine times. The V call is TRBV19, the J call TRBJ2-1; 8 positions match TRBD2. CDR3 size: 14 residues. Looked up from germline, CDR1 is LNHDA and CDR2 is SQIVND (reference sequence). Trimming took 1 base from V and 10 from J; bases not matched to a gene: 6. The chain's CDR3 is CASSIGGGLAEQFF. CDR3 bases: TGTGCCAGTAGTATAGGCGGGGGGCTGGCCGAGCAGTTCTTC.

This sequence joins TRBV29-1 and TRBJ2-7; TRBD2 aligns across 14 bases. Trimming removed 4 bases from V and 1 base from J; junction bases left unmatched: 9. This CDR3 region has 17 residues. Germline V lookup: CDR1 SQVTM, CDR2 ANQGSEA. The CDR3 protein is CSVGTSGGSPLSYEQYF. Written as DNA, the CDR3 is TGCAGCGTTGGGACTAGCGGGGGGTCACCGTTATCCTACGAGCAGTACTTC.

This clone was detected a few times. CDR3 sequence: CASSSGQFNQPQHF. For the CDR3, the DNA is TGTGCCAGCAGCTCGGGACAGTTCAATCAGCCCCAGCATTTT. This sequence joins TRBV5-6 and TRBJ1-5, with 7 bases fitting TRBD1. V was clipped by 3 bases and J by 3 bases; unmatched bases: 3. The CDR3 is 14 amino acids. From germline, CDR1 is SGHDT and CDR2 YYEEEE.

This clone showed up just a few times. The CDR3 sequence is CASSLNRDSGANVLTF. The CDR3, as DNA: TGTGCCAGCAGCTTAAACAGGGATTCTGGGGCCAACGTCCTGACTTTC. This chain links TRBV11-2 with TRBJ2-6, with a possible D match to TRBD1 (6 bases). The V gene lost 2 bases and the J gene lost 1 base, with 9 bases spanning the gap. This CDR3 is 16 amino acids long. Germline V gene lookup returns CDR1 SGHAT and CDR2 FQNNGV.